The next 3 T cell receptor beta chains were all read from a single sample in a study of control samples from healthy donors and cancer patients. Libraries were prepared by immunoSEQ multiplex PCR; TCRdb keeps only in-frame clonotypes and omits some of them. This sample carries about 80,000 clones, 70% to 85% of them seen once, and the ten largest clones take 11%. The sample comprised PBMCs. The receptors come from a man aged 55 to 69 with head and neck cancer.

This clone has more than one count but fewer than ten. J is TRBJ1-2 and V is TRBV30; possible D gene TRBD1, 6 bases. The CDR3 covers 13 residues. The V end was cut by 4 bases, the J end by 6 bases, with 15 bases between. Per the germline V gene, CDR1 is GTSNPN and CDR2 is SVGIG (reference sequence). CDR3 in DNA: TGTGCCTGGACTTTTGGGGGCGCGGATGGCTACACCTTC. Translating gives CAWTFGGADGYTF.

V gene TRBV19 combines with J gene TRBJ2-1, with 8 bases that match TRBD2. Germline V CDR1 and CDR2: LNHDA, SQIVND (reference sequence). The CDR3 consists of 15 residues. V lost 3 bases, J lost 8 bases, and 9 bases stayed unmatched. The DNA of the CDR3 is TGTGCCAGTAGTATCCGGGGACTAGTTGGGCATGAGCAGTTCTTC. Protein sequence: CASSIRGLVGHEQFF.

This chain joins TRBV13 and TRBJ2-1; D call uncertain. The V and J ends lost 2 bases and 6 bases respectively, with 8 bases between them. Germline loops: CDR1 PRHDT, CDR2 FYEKMQ (reference sequence). The CDR3 runs 13 residues. CDR3 nucleotide sequence: TGTGCCAGCAGCTTACGACTCTTCAATGAGCAGTTCTTC. Its translation: CASSLRLFNEQFF.